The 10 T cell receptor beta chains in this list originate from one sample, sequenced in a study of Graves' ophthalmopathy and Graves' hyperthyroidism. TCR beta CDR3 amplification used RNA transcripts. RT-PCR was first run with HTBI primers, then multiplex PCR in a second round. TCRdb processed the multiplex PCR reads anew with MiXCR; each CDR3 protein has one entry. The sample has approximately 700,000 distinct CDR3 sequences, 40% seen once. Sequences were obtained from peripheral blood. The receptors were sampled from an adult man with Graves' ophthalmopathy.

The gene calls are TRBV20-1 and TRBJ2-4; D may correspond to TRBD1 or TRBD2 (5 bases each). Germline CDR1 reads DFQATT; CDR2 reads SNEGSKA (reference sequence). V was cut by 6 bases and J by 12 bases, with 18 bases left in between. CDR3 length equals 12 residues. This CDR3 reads CSAATSWGNQYF. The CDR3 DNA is TGCAGTGCCGCGACATCATGGGGGAATCAGTACTTC.

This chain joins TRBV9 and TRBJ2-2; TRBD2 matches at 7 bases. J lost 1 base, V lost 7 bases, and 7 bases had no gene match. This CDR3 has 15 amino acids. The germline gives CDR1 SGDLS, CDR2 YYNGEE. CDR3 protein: CASAQLAWNTGELFF. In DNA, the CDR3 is TGTGCCAGCGCCCAACTAGCGTGGAACACCGGGGAGCTGTTTTTT.

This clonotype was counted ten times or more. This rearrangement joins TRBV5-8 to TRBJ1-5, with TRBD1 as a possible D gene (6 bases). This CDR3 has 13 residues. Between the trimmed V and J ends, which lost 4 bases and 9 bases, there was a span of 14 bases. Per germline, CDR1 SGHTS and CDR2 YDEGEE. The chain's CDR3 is CASSARGTWPQHF. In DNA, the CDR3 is TGTGCCAGCAGCGCCAGGGGCACCTGGCCCCAGCATTTT.

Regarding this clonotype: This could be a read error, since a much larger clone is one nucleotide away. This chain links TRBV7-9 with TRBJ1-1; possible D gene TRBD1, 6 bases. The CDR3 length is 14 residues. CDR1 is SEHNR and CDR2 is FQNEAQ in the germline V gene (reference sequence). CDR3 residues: CASSSLWGGSEALF. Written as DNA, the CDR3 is TGTGCCAGCAGCTCCCTTTGGGGGGGCTCTGAAGCTCTCTTT.

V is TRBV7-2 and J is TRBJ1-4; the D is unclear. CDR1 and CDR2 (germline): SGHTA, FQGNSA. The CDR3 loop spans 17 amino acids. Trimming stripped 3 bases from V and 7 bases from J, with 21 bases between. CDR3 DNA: TGTGCCAGCAGCTTGGTTTTAGCCGGGCTACAGAGTGAAAAACTGTTTTTT. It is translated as CASSLVLAGLQSEKLFF. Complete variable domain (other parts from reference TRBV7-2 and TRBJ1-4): GAGVSQSPSNKVTEKGKDVELRCDPISGHTALYWYRQSLGQGLEFLIYFQGNSAPDKSGLPSDRFSAERTGGSVSTLTIQRTQQEDSAVYLCASSLVLAGLQSEKLFFGSGTQLSVL.

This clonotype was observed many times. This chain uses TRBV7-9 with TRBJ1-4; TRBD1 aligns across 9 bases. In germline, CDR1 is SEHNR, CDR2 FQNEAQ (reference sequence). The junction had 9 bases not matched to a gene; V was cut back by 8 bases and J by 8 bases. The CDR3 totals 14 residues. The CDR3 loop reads CASRRGQGSEKLFF. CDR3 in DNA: TGTGCCAGCCGGAGGGGACAGGGAAGCGAAAAACTGTTTTTT.

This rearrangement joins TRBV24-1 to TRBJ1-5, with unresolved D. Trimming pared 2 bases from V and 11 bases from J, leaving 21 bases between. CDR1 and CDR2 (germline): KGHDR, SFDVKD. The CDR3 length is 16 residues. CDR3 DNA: TGTGCCACCAGTGATTCTCGGGCTAGCGGTCGAGAGACCCAGCATTTT. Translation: CATSDSRASGRETQHF.

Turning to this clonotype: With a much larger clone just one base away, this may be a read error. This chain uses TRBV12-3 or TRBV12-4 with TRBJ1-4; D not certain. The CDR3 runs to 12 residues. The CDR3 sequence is CVSSQPNEKLFF. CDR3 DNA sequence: TGTGTCAGCAGCCAACCTAATGAAAAACTGTTTTTT.

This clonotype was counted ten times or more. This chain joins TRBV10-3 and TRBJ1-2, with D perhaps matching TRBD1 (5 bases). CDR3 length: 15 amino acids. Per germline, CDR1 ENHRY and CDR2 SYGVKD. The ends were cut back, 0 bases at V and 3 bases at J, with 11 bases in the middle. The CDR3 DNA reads TGTGCCATCAGTGAGTCCTCGACCAGGGACTATGGCTACACCTTC. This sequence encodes CAISESSTRDYGYTF.

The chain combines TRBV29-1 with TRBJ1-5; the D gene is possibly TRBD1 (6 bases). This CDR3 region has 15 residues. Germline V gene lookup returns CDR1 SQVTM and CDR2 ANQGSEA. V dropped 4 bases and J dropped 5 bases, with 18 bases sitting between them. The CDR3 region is CSVGSGGGDHQPQHF. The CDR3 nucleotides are TGCAGCGTTGGCAGTGGAGGGGGGGACCATCAGCCCCAGCATTTT.